The clone carrying this T cell receptor beta chain was seen at least ten times. Its matching antigen is unknown. MiXCR, run by TCRdb on the 5' RACE reads, gives a single entry per CDR3 protein. The sample yields fewer than 150,000 distinct CDR3 sequences, 7.2% seen once. The data derive from a study of T cells after yellow fever vaccination. Study overall: In the case of low-cell-number fractions, SMART-Seq v4 Ultra Low Input was used for preparation. Study findings and constraints: Although most clonotypes did not, a small share appeared in both CD4 and CD8 compartments. After the booster, nearly 98% of CD4 and about nine tenths of CD8 primary-response clones were re-detected.

The origin of this receptor is a man in his late teens or twenties who received the YFV17D yellow fever vaccine. The sample was CD4+ T cells sorted from PBMCs, taken about 49 days after the first yellow fever vaccination.

CDR3 coding DNA: TGCGCCAGCAGCCATGGAACCGGGACCCTGCCGAATACGCAGTATTTT. It codes for CASSHGTGTLPNTQYF. The chain uses TRBV4-1 and TRBJ2-3; TRBD1 or TRBD2 may be the D gene (5 bases each). Trimming shortened V by 3 bases and J by 7 bases, and 20 bases separated the two germline ends. This CDR3 comprises 16 residues. The germline V gene has CDR1 MGHRA and CDR2 YSYEKL.